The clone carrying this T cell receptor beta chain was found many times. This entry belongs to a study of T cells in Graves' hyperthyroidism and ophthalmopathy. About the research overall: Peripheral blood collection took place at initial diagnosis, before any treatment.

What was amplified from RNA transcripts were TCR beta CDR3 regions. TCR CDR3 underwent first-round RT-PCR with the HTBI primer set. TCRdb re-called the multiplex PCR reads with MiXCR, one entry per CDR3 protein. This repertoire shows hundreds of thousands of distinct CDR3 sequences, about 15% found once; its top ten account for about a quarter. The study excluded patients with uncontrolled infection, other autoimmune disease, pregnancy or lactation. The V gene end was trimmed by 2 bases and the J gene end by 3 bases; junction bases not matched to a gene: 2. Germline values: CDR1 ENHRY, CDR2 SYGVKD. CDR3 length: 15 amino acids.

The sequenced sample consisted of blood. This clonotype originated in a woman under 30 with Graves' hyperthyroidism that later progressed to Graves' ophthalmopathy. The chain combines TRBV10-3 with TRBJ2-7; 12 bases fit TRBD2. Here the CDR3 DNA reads TGTGCCATCAGTGAGGGACTAGCGGGAAACTACGAGCAGTACTTC. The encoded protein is CAISEGLAGNYEQYF.